The 19 T cell receptor beta chains reported below all come from one sample, sequenced in a study of blood T cell repertoires in COVID-19. Method: immunoSEQ multiplex PCR; TCRdb's copy keeps in-frame clones and lacks some. This table holds 88,000 or so clones, over 75% found once. Material for sequencing was peripheral blood. All receptors derive from a man between 60 and 70 years old with acute or convalescent COVID-19.

The rearrangement joins TRBV29-1 to TRBJ1-1; D is undetermined. Germline CDR1 is SQVTM and CDR2 is ANQGSEA. There are 12 residues in the CDR3. V was pared by 3 bases and J by 2 bases, with 7 bases between. The CDR3 loop reads CSVDRSNTEAFF. CDR3 DNA sequence: TGCAGCGTTGATCGGAGCAACACTGAAGCTTTCTTT.

The V and J genes are TRBV21-1 and TRBJ1-5. TRBV21-1 is noted as a pseudogene. CDR3 length equals 18 residues. CDR3 bases: TGTGCCAGCAGCAAAGAACACCCCCGAGGTTGTGGCAATCAGCCCCAGCATTTT. Translation: CASSKEHPRGCGNQPQHF.

The gene calls are TRBV7-9 and TRBJ2-1; TRBD2 matches at 8 bases. CDR3 length equals 16 residues. In germline, CDR1 is SEHNR, CDR2 FQNEAQ (reference sequence). Unmatched junction bases numbered 10, after V lost 5 bases and J lost 4 bases. The CDR3 DNA is TGTGCCAGCAGCCCGCCAACTAGCGGACATTACAATGAGCAGTTCTTC. This encodes CASSPPTSGHYNEQFF.

This chain joins TRBV18 and TRBJ1-2; TRBD1 aligns across 10 bases. The CDR3 has 15 residues. Germline CDR1 and CDR2: KGHSH and LQKENI. Germline trimming cut 8 bases from V and 5 bases from J; bases unmatched to any gene: 11. The DNA for the CDR3 is TGTGCCAGCACTGCCAGCGGGACAGGGGCATATGGCTACACCTTC. Encoded protein: CASTASGTGAYGYTF.

V and J are TRBV19 and TRBJ2-7; TRBD1 aligns across 11 bases. The trim removed 3 bases at V and 0 bases at J, leaving 4 bases unmatched. The CDR3 contains 16 residues. Germline V CDR1 and CDR2: LNHDA, SQIVND (reference sequence). The CDR3 nucleotides are TGTGCCAGTAGTATCACTGGGACAGGGGGCTCCTACGAGCAGTACTTC. It translates to CASSITGTGGSYEQYF.

CDR3 coding DNA: TGTGCCAGCAGCGCTAGCGGGAGACCGGTCCGTGGTGAGCAGTTCTTC. As protein: CASSASGRPVRGEQFF. V usage is TRBV7-3 and J usage is TRBJ2-1; 10 bases map to TRBD2. Germline V lookup: CDR1 SGHTA, CDR2 FQGTGA. The J segment lost 9 bases and the V segment lost 5 bases, leaving 13 bases of the junction unmatched. The CDR3 consists of 16 residues.

At least ten counts were recorded for this clone. The chain carries TRBV12-5 and TRBJ2-1; D is unresolved. Germline lookup yields CDR1 LGHNT and CDR2 FRNRAP. V was pared by 3 bases and J by 6 bases, with 3 bases between. CDR3 length: 11 amino acids. CDR3 DNA sequence: TGTGCTAGTGGTTTCCTCAATGAGCAGTTCTTC. Its translation: CASGFLNEQFF.

This chain links TRBV6-1 with TRBJ2-1; TRBD1 agrees at 8 bases. Trimming cost V 3 bases and J 8 bases; bases outside gene matches: 9. The CDR3 covers 15 residues. The V gene's germline CDR1 is MNHNS and CDR2 SASEGT. CDR3 in amino acids: CASSEGKDRADEQFF. The CDR3 coding sequence is TGTGCCAGCAGTGAGGGCAAGGACAGGGCCGATGAGCAGTTCTTC.

V usage is TRBV28 and J usage is TRBJ2-2; TRBD2 is a possible D gene (5 bases). The CDR3 consists of 14 residues. The ends were cut back, 5 bases at V and 7 bases at J, with 14 bases in the middle. Germline V gives CDR1 MDHEN, CDR2 SYDVKM. In DNA, the CDR3 is TGTGCCAGCAGTCGGCGGCTAGCAGGCGGGGAGCTGTTTTTT. Its protein is CASSRRLAGGELFF.

The chain recombines TRBV6-6 with TRBJ2-5; D might be TRBD2 (7 bases). The CDR3 is 14 amino acids. Germline CDR1 and CDR2: MNHNY and SVGAGI (reference sequence). V was cut by 4 bases and J by 4 bases, with 13 bases left in between. The CDR3 protein is CASSFGGGVETQYF. The CDR3 nucleotides are TGTGCCAGCAGTTTTGGAGGGGGGGTAGAGACCCAGTACTTC.

J is TRBJ2-5 and V is TRBV6-4; the match to TRBD2 covers 11 bases. There are 15 residues in the CDR3. The ends lost 4 bases at V and 1 base at J; junction bases unmatched: 2. From germline, CDR1 is MRHNA and CDR2 SNTAGT. The CDR3 DNA reads TGTGCCAGCAGTGCTAGCGGGGGGTCCCAAGAGACCCAGTACTTC. It codes for CASSASGGSQETQYF.

J is TRBJ2-2 and V is TRBV2; tentatively, D is TRBD2 (6 bases). The V gene's germline CDR1 is SNHLY and CDR2 FYNNEI. The V end lost 3 bases, the J end lost 6 bases, and 14 bases lay between the germline ends. The CDR3 sequence is 15 residues long. CDR3: CASSDARGGSGELFF. The DNA for the CDR3 is TGTGCCAGCAGTGATGCGCGGGGTGGGTCCGGGGAGCTGTTTTTT.

This clone was seen a handful of times. The J gene is TRBJ1-2, the V gene TRBV21-1; the D segment call TRBD1 is taken from the table without a DNA check. TRBV21-1 is tagged as a pseudogene. The CDR3 consists of 16 residues. For the CDR3, the DNA is TGTGCCAGCAGCACTCCGGGACAGGTGACGAACTATGGCTACACCTTC. Protein: CASSTPGQVTNYGYTF.

The V gene is TRBV6-5, the J gene TRBJ1-1, with D unresolved. CDR1 and CDR2 from the germline V gene are MNHEY and SVGAGI. The CDR3 is 13 residues long. V lost 6 bases, J lost 0 bases, and 8 bases lay in between. This CDR3 reads CASRPHMNTEAFF. Written as DNA, the CDR3 is TGTGCCAGCAGACCCCACATGAACACTGAAGCTTTCTTT.

V and J are TRBV2 and TRBJ1-1; D unresolved. Germline V CDR1 and CDR2: SNHLY, FYNNEI. V gave up 5 bases and J gave up 1 base, with 11 bases separating them. The CDR3 totals 14 residues. In nucleotides, the CDR3 is TGTGCCAGCAGTAAAGAGCTACGGAACACTGAAGCTTTCTTT. This encodes CASSKELRNTEAFF.

The V call is TRBV18, the J call TRBJ2-6, with no clear D. CDR3 size: 16 residues. Germline V lookup: CDR1 KGHSH, CDR2 LQKENI. Trimming removed 2 bases at V and 1 base at J, with 9 bases between. The CDR3 DNA is TGTGCCAGCTCACCAGGCCCGCAGTCTGGGGCCAACGTCCTGACTTTC. Its protein product is CASSPGPQSGANVLTF. The full variable domain, in which reference TRBV18 and TRBJ2-6 provide the parts outside the CDR3, is NAGVMQNPRHLVRRRGQEARLRCSPMKGHSHVYWYRQLPEEGLKFMVYLQKENIIDESGMPKERFSAEFPKEGPSILRIQQVVRGDSAAYFCASSPGPQSGANVLTFGAGSRLTVL.

V and J are TRBV18 and TRBJ1-2; D unresolved. V gave up 3 bases and J gave up 2 bases, with 7 bases separating them. The CDR3 is made up of 13 amino acids. The germline V gene encodes CDR1 KGHSH and CDR2 LQKENI. The CDR3 reads CASSPGENYGYTF. The CDR3 DNA reads as TGTGCCAGCTCACCTGGAGAGAACTATGGCTACACCTTC.

The chain joins TRBV14 to TRBJ2-7; D possibly corresponds to TRBD1 (6 bases). The length of the CDR3 is 15 residues. Germline CDR1 and CDR2: SGHDN and FVKESK. V lost 1 base to trimming and J lost 3 bases, with 13 bases between them. Here the CDR3 DNA reads TGTGCCAGCAGCCAAGGCGTAGGACAGAGCTACGAGCAGTACTTC. Translating gives CASSQGVGQSYEQYF.

This chain joins TRBV7-2 and TRBJ1-4, with TRBD1 as a possible D gene (5 bases). Trimming pared 5 bases from V and 5 bases from J, leaving 12 bases between. The germline gives CDR1 SGHTA, CDR2 FQGNSA. The CDR3 covers 14 residues. The DNA for the CDR3 is TGTGCCAGCAGCAACCGACAGACAAATGAAAAACTGTTTTTT. This translates into CASSNRQTNEKLFF. Together with reference TRBV7-2 and TRBJ1-4, the CDR3 gives the full variable domain: GAGVSQSPSNKVTEKGKDVELRCDPISGHTALYWYRQSLGQGLEFLIYFQGNSAPDKSGLPSDRFSAERTGGSVSTLTIQRTQQEDSAVYLCASSNRQTNEKLFFGSGTQLSVL.